The 17 T cell receptor beta chains below come from one sample, sequenced in a study of shared clonotypes between healthy human individuals. Data came from immunoSEQ multiplex PCR; TCRdb stores just in-frame clones and leaves some out. Of roughly 2.5 million clones in the sample, around nine tenths were seen once. The sample taken for sequencing was naive CD4+ T cells sorted from blood. This sample's subset: CD45RA+ positively selected. These receptors all come from a man aged 18 to 29 in good health.

The V and J genes are TRBV5-4 and TRBJ2-1, with 9 bases identical to TRBD1. J was trimmed by 6 bases and V by 3 bases; bases with no gene match: 7. The CDR3 has 15 amino acids. Germline-derived CDR1 and CDR2 are SGHNT and YYREEE (reference sequence). The CDR3 spells CASSSRDRDGNEQFF. The CDR3 DNA reads as TGTGCCAGCAGCTCCCGGGACAGGGATGGCAATGAGCAGTTCTTC.

The chain employs TRBV7-9 and TRBJ1-6, with a weak D call TRBD1 (5 bases). V lost 1 base, J lost 4 bases, and 20 bases lay in between. CDR3 length: 19 residues. Germline CDR1 is SEHNR and CDR2 is FQNEAQ (reference sequence). Here the CDR3 reads CASSLDNLGRGMYNSPLHF. The CDR3 nucleotides read TGTGCCAGCAGCTTAGACAATTTGGGACGGGGAATGTATAATTCACCCCTCCACTTT.

J is TRBJ1-6 and V is TRBV27; D is unresolved. V shed 3 bases and J shed 10 bases, with 7 bases lying between them. The CDR3 is made up of 12 amino acids. Looked up from germline, CDR1 is MNHEY and CDR2 is SMNVEV (reference sequence). DNA of the CDR3: TGTGCCAGCAGTTTTACGGGATCACCCCTCCACTTT. Its translation: CASSFTGSPLHF.

The chain employs TRBV10-3 and TRBJ2-2; 8 bases are shared with TRBD2. V lost 4 bases to trimming and J lost 4 bases; unmatched junction nucleotides: 5. Germline CDR1 ENHRY, CDR2 SYGVKD. The CDR3 totals 15 residues. DNA of the CDR3: TGTGCCATCAGTGGGGGACTAGGGGGCACCGGGGAGCTGTTTTTT. Residues: CAISGGLGGTGELFF.

CDR3 amino acids: CASSRQTSGAYEQYF. CDR3 DNA sequence: TGTGCCAGCAGCAGACAGACTAGCGGGGCGTACGAGCAGTACTTC. The chain uses TRBV7-9 and TRBJ2-7; TRBD2 aligns across 11 bases. From germline, CDR1 is SEHNR and CDR2 FQNEAQ (reference sequence). This CDR3 is built from 15 residues. The junction had 7 bases not matched to a gene; V was cut back by 5 bases and J by 4 bases.

Regarding this clone: This sample includes further DNA sequences coding for the same CDR3. The V call is TRBV30, the J call TRBJ1-5; tentative D call: TRBD1 (5 bases). The germline CDR1 and CDR2 sequences are GTSNPN and SVGIG (reference sequence). There are 14 residues in the CDR3. V gave up 2 bases and J gave up 2 bases, with 10 bases separating them. The CDR3 DNA is TGTGCCTGGAGTCCCTGGGGGGGCAATCAGCCCCAGCATTTT. The encoded protein is CAWSPWGGNQPQHF.

The chain is built from TRBV2 and TRBJ2-1; unclear D gene. Looked up from germline, CDR1 is SNHLY and CDR2 is FYNNEI. V was shortened by 1 base and J by 10 bases, with 11 bases between the two germline ends. This CDR3 has 13 amino acids. The CDR3 loop is CASSEGSGREQFF. The CDR3 coding sequence is TGTGCCAGCAGTGAAGGTTCCGGCAGAGAGCAGTTCTTC. The full variable domain, rest sourced from reference TRBV2 and TRBJ2-1, is EPEVTQTPSHQVTQMGQEVILRCVPISNHLYFYWYRQILGQKVEFLVSFYNNEISEKSEIFDDQFSVERPDGSNFTLKIRSTKLEDSAMYFCASSEGSGREQFFGPGTRLTVL.

This rearrangement joins TRBV6-6 to TRBJ1-4; maybe TRBD1 (6 bases). With 6 bases removed from V and 4 bases from J, the gap between germline ends came to 15 bases. This CDR3 is 15 amino acids long. Germline values: CDR1 MNHNY, CDR2 SVGAGI (reference sequence). The CDR3 DNA follows: TGTGCCAGCAGCCCTCCAGGGGTTGGTAATGAAAAACTGTTTTTT. It codes for CASSPPGVGNEKLFF.

The chain carries TRBV5-1 and TRBJ1-1; weak D call: TRBD1 (5 bases). The V gene's germline CDR1 is SGHRS and CDR2 YFSETQ. V was clipped by 4 bases and J by 1 base, with 14 bases between them. The CDR3 covers 15 residues. The CDR3 reads CASSGPGGGNTEAFF. As DNA, the CDR3 is TGCGCCAGCAGCGGGCCGGGGGGAGGGAACACTGAAGCTTTCTTT.

In its sample, this clone was seen once. This chain joins TRBV5-6 and TRBJ1-5, with D hard to call. The CDR3 extends over 16 amino acids. V was clipped by 2 bases and J by 0 bases, with 12 bases between them. Per the germline V gene, CDR1 is SGHDT and CDR2 is YYEEEE. CDR3 in DNA: TGTGCCAGCAGCTTAGGGCCACGGATTAGCAATCAGCCCCAGCATTTT. It yields the protein CASSLGPRISNQPQHF. The entire variable domain, with the rest obtained from reference TRBV5-6 and TRBJ1-5, is as follows: DAGVTQSPTHLIKTRGQQVTLRCSPKSGHDTVSWYQQALGQGPQFIFQYYEEEERQRGNFPDRFSGHQFPNYSSELNVNALLLGDSALYLCASSLGPRISNQPQHFGDGTRLSIL.

This rearrangement joins TRBV7-2 to TRBJ2-7; D gene unclear. The V gene lost 5 bases and the J gene lost 5 bases, with 7 bases spanning the gap. The CDR3 runs to 11 residues. Germline-derived CDR1 and CDR2 are SGHTA and FQGNSA. CDR3 sequence: CASSPYHEQYF. DNA of the CDR3: TGTGCCAGCAGCCCGTACCACGAGCAGTACTTC. Combining the CDR3 with reference TRBV7-2 and TRBJ2-7 gives the whole variable domain GAGVSQSPSNKVTEKGKDVELRCDPISGHTALYWYRQSLGQGLEFLIYFQGNSAPDKSGLPSDRFSAERTGGSVSTLTIQRTQQEDSAVYLCASSPYHEQYFGPGTRLTVT.

The genes are TRBV7-2 and TRBJ1-4; D is perhaps TRBD1 (5 bases). The CDR3 contains 17 residues. V lost 2 bases, J lost 8 bases, and 21 bases lay in between. CDR1 SGHTA and CDR2 FQGNSA come from the germline V gene. The CDR3 nucleotides read TGTGCCAGCAGCTTAAGGCCTACGGGACGCTCGGAAGAAAAACTGTTTTTT. Translating it yields CASSLRPTGRSEEKLFF.

This sequence joins TRBV7-2 and TRBJ1-1; maybe TRBD1 (5 bases). Trimming took 1 base from V and 7 from J, leaving 10 bases between them. The germline CDR1 and CDR2 sequences are SGHTA and FQGNSA. The CDR3 has 13 residues. CDR3 nucleotide sequence: TGTGCCAGCAGCTTAGGACAGCTATTTGAAGCTTTCTTT. Translation gives CASSLGQLFEAFF.

The CDR3: CASSSPWLAGVSSYEQYF. In nucleotides, the CDR3 is TGTGCCAGCAGCTCCCCGTGGCTAGCGGGAGTTTCGTCCTACGAGCAGTACTTC. V usage is TRBV7-8 and J usage is TRBJ2-7; 10 bases agree with TRBD2. Germline-derived CDR1 and CDR2 are SGHVS and FQNEAQ. The CDR3 is 18 residues long. The junction had 13 bases not matched to a gene; V was cut back by 4 bases and J by 1 base.

Here the CDR3 DNA reads TGCGCCAGCAGCTTGGGCTCTAGCGGGGTATCGGGTGAGCAGTACTTC. It translates to CASSLGSSGVSGEQYF. This chain uses TRBV5-1 with TRBJ2-7, with 9 bases fitting TRBD2. Germline V CDR1 and CDR2: SGHRS, YFSETQ. The CDR3 length is 16 residues. The V gene end was trimmed by 0 bases and the J gene end by 7 bases; junction bases not matched to a gene: 11.

The chain is built from TRBV6-5 and TRBJ2-1; D gene uncertain. CDR1 MNHEY and CDR2 SVGAGI come from the germline V gene. This CDR3 comprises 11 residues. V was shortened by 8 bases and J by 11 bases, with 13 bases between the two germline ends. The CDR3: CASEFGYQQFF. The CDR3 DNA is TGTGCCAGCGAATTCGGGTATCAGCAGTTCTTC.

This sequence joins TRBV10-3 and TRBJ1-1; perhaps TRBD1 as D (6 bases). Germline V CDR1 and CDR2: ENHRY, SYGVKD. The CDR3 has 16 amino acids. V lost 0 bases to trimming and J lost 1 base, with 12 bases between them. The CDR3 spells CAISESNGGRNTEAFF. CDR3 in DNA: TGTGCCATCAGTGAGTCGAACGGGGGGCGGAACACTGAAGCTTTCTTT.